This T cell receptor (beta chain) was captured by sequencing in a study of CD8+ T cells in alopecia areata. On this clone: Its specificity is unknown.

The germline gives CDR1 SGHRS, CDR2 YFSETQ. Trimming shortened V by 0 bases and J by 0 bases, and 19 bases separated the two germline ends. The CDR3 has 19 amino acids. A FACSAria was used to sort CD4+ and CD8+ T cells. These cells came from PBMCs. The sequencing template was cDNA reverse transcribed from extracted RNA. Data came from immunoSEQ multiplex PCR; TCRdb stores just in-frame clones and leaves some out. This sample carries about 200,000 clones, roughly three fifths of them seen once, and the ten largest clones take roughly 5.3%. Study-wide results and caveats: Scalp sequencing captures resident alphabeta T cells of normal skin too. Lesional tissue from the scalp (especially in alopecia totalis/universalis) showed higher clonality than normal scalp.

Material for sequencing was CD8+ T cells sorted from blood. The rearrangement joins TRBV5-1 to TRBJ2-1; D ambiguous. The TCR sequence derives from a human donor in good health. CDR3 DNA: TGCGCCAGCAGCTTGGGGAACGCCAAAACCCCGAGCTCCTACAATGAGCAGTTCTTC. This codes for CASSLGNAKTPSSYNEQFF.